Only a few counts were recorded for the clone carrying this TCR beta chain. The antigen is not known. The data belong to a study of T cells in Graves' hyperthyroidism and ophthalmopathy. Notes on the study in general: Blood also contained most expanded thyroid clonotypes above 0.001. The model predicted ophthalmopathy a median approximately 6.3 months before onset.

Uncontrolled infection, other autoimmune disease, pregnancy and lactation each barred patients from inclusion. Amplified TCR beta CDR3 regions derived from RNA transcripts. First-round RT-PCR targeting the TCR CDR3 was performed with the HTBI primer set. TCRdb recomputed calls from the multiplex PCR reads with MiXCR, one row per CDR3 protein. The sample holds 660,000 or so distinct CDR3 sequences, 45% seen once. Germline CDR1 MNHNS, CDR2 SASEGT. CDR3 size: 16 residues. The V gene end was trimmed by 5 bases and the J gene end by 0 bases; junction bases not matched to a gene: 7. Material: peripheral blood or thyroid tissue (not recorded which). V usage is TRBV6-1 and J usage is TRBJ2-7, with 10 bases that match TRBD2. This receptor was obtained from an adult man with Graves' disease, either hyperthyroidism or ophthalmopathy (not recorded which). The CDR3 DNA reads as TGTGCCAGCAGTTGGGGACTAGCGACCGTCTCCTACGAGCAGTACTTC. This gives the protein CASSWGLATVSYEQYF.